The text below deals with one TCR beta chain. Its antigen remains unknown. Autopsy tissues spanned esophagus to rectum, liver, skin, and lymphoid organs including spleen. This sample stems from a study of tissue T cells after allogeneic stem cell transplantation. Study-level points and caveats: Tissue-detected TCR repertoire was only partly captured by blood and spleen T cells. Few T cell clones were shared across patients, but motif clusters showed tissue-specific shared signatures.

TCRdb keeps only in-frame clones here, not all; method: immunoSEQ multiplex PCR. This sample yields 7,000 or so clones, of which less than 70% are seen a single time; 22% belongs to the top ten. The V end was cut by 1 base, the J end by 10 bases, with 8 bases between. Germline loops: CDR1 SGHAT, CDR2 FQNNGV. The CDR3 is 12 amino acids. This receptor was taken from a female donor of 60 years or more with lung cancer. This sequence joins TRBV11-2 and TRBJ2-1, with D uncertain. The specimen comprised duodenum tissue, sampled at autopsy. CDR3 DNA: TGTGCCAGCAGCTTAGTCAACCGCGAGCAGTTCTTC. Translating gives CASSLVNREQFF.